Following are 24 T cell receptor beta chains from one sample sequenced in a study of Graves' ophthalmopathy and Graves' hyperthyroidism. RNA transcripts served as template for amplifying TCR beta CDR3 sequences. Following a first-round RT-PCR that used HTBI primers, a second-round multiplex PCR was carried out. TCRdb ran MiXCR on the multiplex PCR reads and lists one entry per CDR3 protein. The sample lists almost 750,000 distinct CDR3 sequences, approximately 40% occurring once. Sequencing used peripheral blood. The receptor source for this set is an adult man with Graves' ophthalmopathy.

The chain links TRBV2 to TRBJ2-7; D uncertain. This CDR3 has 14 residues. The germline CDR1 and CDR2 sequences are SNHLY and FYNNEI. Trimming took off 5 bases at V and 6 bases at J, with 17 bases between the two ends. CDR3 sequence reads: CASSLLGDHLEQYF. The CDR3 DNA reads as TGTGCCAGCAGTTTATTGGGTGACCATCTCGAGCAGTACTTC.

Comments on this clonotype: It may be a read error: a sequence one base away is much more abundant. Because it lacks the conserved phenylalanine or tryptophan at the end, this CDR3 is likely a read error. The chain carries TRBV12-3 or TRBV12-4 and TRBJ2-7, with TRBD2 identical over 7 bases. There are 14 residues in the CDR3. Germline trimming cut 6 bases from V and 0 bases from J; bases unmatched to any gene: 5. CDR3 coding DNA: TGTGCCAGCAGGTACCGGGGGGTCTCCTACGAGCAGTACTGC. Translation: CASRYRGVSYEQYC.

This clonotype was seen many times. The chain links TRBV2 to TRBJ1-2; 8 nucleotides match TRBD1. The CDR3 length is 14 residues. In germline, CDR1 is SNHLY, CDR2 FYNNEI. V dropped 8 bases and J dropped 0; count of bases not matched to a gene: 5. CDR3: CASVRTGTNYGYTF. Here the CDR3 DNA reads TGTGCCAGCGTCAGGACAGGGACTAACTATGGCTACACCTTC.

This clonotype was counted a few times. The chain couples TRBV2 to TRBJ2-7, with 9 bases identical to TRBD1. In germline, CDR1 is SNHLY, CDR2 FYNNEI. The CDR3 is 15 residues long. V was pared by 5 bases and J by 1 base, with 6 bases of the junction left unmatched. The CDR3 here is CASSPIGQGSYEQYF. CDR3 DNA: TGTGCCAGCAGTCCGATCGGACAGGGGTCCTACGAGCAGTACTTC.

Notes on this clonotype: The junction does not match germline at one end; this may be a read error. The chain recombines TRBV15 with TRBJ2-5, with 14 bases aligning to TRBD2. Germline CDR1 LNHNV, CDR2 YYDKDF (reference sequence). This CDR3 comprises 16 residues. The DNA of the CDR3 is TGTGCCGCCAGCAGTCGACTAGCGGGAGGGCAAGAGACCCAGTACTTC. This gives the protein CAASSRLAGGQETQYF.

In its sample, this clonotype was seen a few times. The J gene is TRBJ2-5, the V gene TRBV19; the D is unclear. V lost 1 base to trimming and J lost 1 base, with 7 bases between them. The CDR3 is made up of 14 amino acids. Germline V lookup: CDR1 LNHDA, CDR2 SQIVND (reference sequence). In DNA form, the CDR3 reads TGTGCCAGTAGTATAGCGGCAACCCAAGAGACCCAGTACTTC. Its protein is CASSIAATQETQYF. Complete variable domain (other parts from reference TRBV19 and TRBJ2-5): DGGITQSPKYLFRKEGQNVTLSCEQNLNHDAMYWYRQDPGQGLRLIYYSQIVNDFQKGDIAEGYSVSREKKESFPLTVTSAQKNPTAFYLCASSIAATQETQYFGPGTRLLVL.

V is TRBV10-3 and J is TRBJ2-7; maybe TRBD1 (6 bases). Trimming cost V 10 bases and J 0 bases, with 19 bases left between them. Germline CDR1 reads ENHRY; CDR2 reads SYGVKD. The CDR3 loop spans 15 amino acids. The CDR3 DNA is TGTGCCAGCAGCTCTCGACAGGTTAGCTCCTACGAGCAGTACTTC. Residues: CASSSRQVSSYEQYF.

Points on this clonotype: The conserved phenylalanine or tryptophan normally closing the CDR3 is absent here, so this likely arose from a read error. The V gene is TRBV6-4, the J gene TRBJ1-6, with 8 bases fitting TRBD1. This CDR3 contains 14 residues. Germline CDR1 reads MRHNA; CDR2 reads SNTAGT. V shed 6 bases and J 7 bases; nucleotides not matched to a gene: 5. CDR3 loop: CASRPRGRNSPLHL. As DNA, the CDR3 is TGTGCCAGCAGACCCAGGGGGCGGAATTCACCCCTCCACTTG.

In this sample, this clonotype turned up a few times. V and J are TRBV7-9 and TRBJ1-6; TRBD1 matches at 8 bases. The germline CDR1 and CDR2 sequences are SEHNR and FQNEAQ (reference sequence). CDR3 length: 13 amino acids. V trimming: 5 bases; J trimming: 18 bases; junction bases outside the gene matches: 12. Here the CDR3 reads CASSQNDRGVHHF. The CDR3 region has the DNA TGTGCCAGCAGCCAGAATGACAGGGGAGTTCACCACTTT.

This clonotype was found many times. The J gene is TRBJ1-5, the V gene TRBV10-2, with 8 nucleotides matching TRBD1. The germline CDR1 and CDR2 sequences are WSHSY and SAAADI. Unmatched junction bases numbered 3, after V lost 0 bases and J lost 2 bases. This CDR3 region has 16 residues. The CDR3 DNA follows: TGCGCCAGCAGTGAGTCGTCAGGGGGCGGCAATCAGCCCCAGCATTTT. It translates to CASSESSGGGNQPQHF.

The table lists this clonotype with a count of one. This sequence may be a read error, since a much larger clone differs from it by one base. The V and J genes are TRBV10-3 and TRBJ2-2, with TRBD2 identical over 7 bases. The CDR3 spans 16 residues. Looked up from germline, CDR1 is ENHRY and CDR2 is SYGVKD. The CDR3 spells CASSEPRGVNTGELFF. For the CDR3, the DNA is TGTGCCAGCAGTGAGCCACGGGGGGTTAACACCGGGGAGCTGTTTTTT.

This clonotype appeared many times. The J gene is TRBJ2-5, the V gene TRBV6-6; TRBD1 aligns across 8 bases. Per germline, CDR1 MNHNY and CDR2 SVGAGI (reference sequence). The length of the CDR3 is 13 residues. Trimming removed 5 bases from V and 5 bases from J; junction bases left unmatched: 4. In DNA form, the CDR3 reads TGTGCCAGCAGTGGACAGGGAATGGAGACCCAGTACTTC. Its protein is CASSGQGMETQYF.

This clonotype was counted many times. In DNA, the CDR3 is TGCAGTGCTAGGAAGGGCTCTGGAAACACCATATATTTT. This codes for CSARKGSGNTIYF. The chain uses TRBV20-1 and TRBJ1-3; D remains unclear. The germline gives CDR1 DFQATT, CDR2 SNEGSKA (reference sequence). The V end was cut by 3 bases, the J end by 0 bases, with 6 bases between. The CDR3 has 13 amino acids.

This clonotype was counted ten times or more. The chain joins TRBV7-2 to TRBJ1-6, with a tentative D call TRBD1 (6 bases). The CDR3 has 15 amino acids. Germline V gene data show CDR1 as SGHTA and CDR2 as FQGNSA. Trimming stripped 1 base from V and 7 bases from J, with 11 bases between. Here the CDR3 reads CASSLDGTNNSPLHF. DNA of the CDR3: TGTGCCAGCAGCTTAGACGGGACAAACAATTCACCCCTCCACTTT.

This clonotype was counted only a few times. The chain combines TRBV10-3 with TRBJ2-2; TRBD2 aligns across 7 bases. The CDR3 is made up of 17 amino acids. With 0 bases clipped from V and 4 bases from J, the junction kept 8 bases outside the gene matches. CDR1 and CDR2 (germline): ENHRY, SYGVKD. CDR3 loop: CAISESKTQRGTGELFF. The CDR3 DNA sequence: TGTGCCATCAGTGAGTCAAAGACCCAGCGGGGCACCGGGGAGCTGTTTTTT.

The V gene is TRBV30, the J gene TRBJ1-1; 7 bases agree with TRBD1. The CDR3 is 11 residues long. The trim removed 8 bases at V and 8 bases at J, leaving 8 bases unmatched. Germline V lookup: CDR1 GTSNPN, CDR2 SVGIG (reference sequence). CDR3 region: CAGGQRGEAFF. The CDR3 coding sequence is TGTGCCGGGGGACAGAGAGGGGAAGCTTTCTTT.

The chain uses TRBV25-1 and TRBJ2-2; D gene ambiguous. The CDR3 loop spans 11 amino acids. With 7 bases removed from V and 6 bases from J, the gap between germline ends came to 6 bases. Germline lookup yields CDR1 MGHDK and CDR2 SYGVNS. The chain's CDR3 is CASTTPGELFF. The CDR3 nucleotides read TGTGCCAGCACAACCCCCGGGGAGCTGTTTTTT.

This clonotype was picked up many times. This chain joins TRBV7-3 and TRBJ2-7; 11 bases fit TRBD2. CDR3 length: 15 amino acids. The germline V gene encodes CDR1 SGHTA and CDR2 FQGTGA. V was clipped by 5 bases and J by 0 bases; unmatched bases: 3. The CDR3 reads CASSTSGGSSYEQYF. The CDR3 region has the DNA TGTGCCAGCAGCACTAGCGGGGGAAGCTCCTACGAGCAGTACTTC.

Comments on this clonotype: One junction end disagrees with the germline gene, perhaps due to a read error. The chain combines TRBV7-2 with TRBJ1-5; TRBD1 might be the D (5 bases). CDR3 length: 14 residues. Germline V gene data show CDR1 as SGHTA and CDR2 as FQGNSA. In DNA form, the CDR3 reads TGTGCCAGCAGCCTCGGGACCAATAATCGGCCCCAGCATTTT. Translated: CASSLGTNNRPQHF.

This rearrangement joins TRBV10-2 to TRBJ2-5, with 8 nucleotides matching TRBD2. V gave up 2 bases and J gave up 5 bases; unmatched junction bases: 7. The CDR3 is made up of 15 amino acids. Germline V gene sequence: CDR1 WSHSY, CDR2 SAAADI. The CDR3 loop is CASSESGGSGETQYF. CDR3 nucleotide sequence: TGCGCCAGCAGTGAGAGCGGGGGTTCCGGGGAGACCCAGTACTTC.

Regarding this clonotype: A junction boundary mismatches the germline segment, possibly from a read error. This chain joins TRBV29-1 and TRBJ1-4, with TRBD1 as a possible D gene (6 bases). The germline V gene encodes CDR1 SQVTM and CDR2 ANQGSEA. This CDR3 region has 13 residues. CDR3 sequence (DNA): TGCAGCGTCGAAGGGGGTACCGATGAAAAACTGTTTTTT. Translation: CSVEGGTDEKLFF. Variable domain in full (rest from reference TRBV29-1 and TRBJ1-4): SAVISQKPSRDICQRGTSLTIQCQVDSQVTMMFWYRQQPGQSLTLIATANQGSEATYESGFVIDKFPISRPNLTFSTLTVSNMSPEDSSIYLCSVEGGTDEKLFFGSGTQLSVL.

This clonotype was counted between two and nine times. The chain links TRBV7-3 to TRBJ1-1; possible D gene TRBD1, 5 bases. Trimming removed 2 bases at V and 4 bases at J, with 14 bases between. CDR1 and CDR2 from the germline V gene are SGHTA and FQGTGA. This CDR3 contains 15 residues. CDR3 in DNA: TGTGCCAGCAGCTTAGCTCCAGGGAGGGGCACTGAAGCTTTCTTT. Encoded protein: CASSLAPGRGTEAFF.

This chain links TRBV5-1 with TRBJ2-6; no clear D. V gave up 6 bases and J gave up 0 bases, with 16 bases separating them. This CDR3 has 17 amino acids. The germline V gene encodes CDR1 SGHRS and CDR2 YFSETQ. The CDR3 sequence: CASNPWSIHSGANVLTF. CDR3 in DNA: TGCGCCAGCAACCCATGGTCGATCCACTCTGGGGCCAACGTCCTGACTTTC.

In this sample, this clonotype turned up a few times. V gene TRBV20-1 combines with J gene TRBJ1-3; D gene unclear. Trimming took 3 bases from V and 0 from J, leaving 9 bases between them. This CDR3 is 14 amino acids long. Germline loops: CDR1 DFQATT, CDR2 SNEGSKA (reference sequence). The CDR3 DNA sequence: TGCAGTGCTAGTCCCGGAGGCTCTGGAAACACCATATATTTT. Encoded protein: CSASPGGSGNTIYF.